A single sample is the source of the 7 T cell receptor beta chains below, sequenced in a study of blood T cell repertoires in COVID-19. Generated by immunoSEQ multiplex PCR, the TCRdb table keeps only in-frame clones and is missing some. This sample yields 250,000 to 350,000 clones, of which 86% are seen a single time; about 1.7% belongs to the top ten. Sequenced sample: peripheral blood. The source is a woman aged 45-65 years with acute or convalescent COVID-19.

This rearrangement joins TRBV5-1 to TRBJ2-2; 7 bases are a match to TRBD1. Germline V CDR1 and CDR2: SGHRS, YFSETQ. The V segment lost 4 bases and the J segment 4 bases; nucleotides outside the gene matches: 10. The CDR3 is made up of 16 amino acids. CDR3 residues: CASSPRGQGPTGELFF. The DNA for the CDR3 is TGCGCCAGCAGCCCGAGGGGGCAGGGGCCCACCGGGGAGCTGTTTTTT. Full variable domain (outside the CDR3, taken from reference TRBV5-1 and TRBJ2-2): KAGVTQTPRYLIKTRGQQVTLSCSPISGHRSVSWYQQTPGQGLQFLFEYFSETQRNKGNFPGRFSGRQFSNSRSEMNVSTLELGDSALYLCASSPRGQGPTGELFFGEGSRLTVL.

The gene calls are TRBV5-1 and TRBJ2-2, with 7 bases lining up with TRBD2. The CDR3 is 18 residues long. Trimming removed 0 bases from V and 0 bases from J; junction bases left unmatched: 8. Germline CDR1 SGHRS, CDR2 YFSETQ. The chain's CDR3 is CASSLEKYAGANTGELFF. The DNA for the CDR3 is TGCGCCAGCAGCTTGGAGAAATATGCGGGAGCGAACACCGGGGAGCTGTTTTTT. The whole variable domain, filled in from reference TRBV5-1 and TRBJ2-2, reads KAGVTQTPRYLIKTRGQQVTLSCSPISGHRSVSWYQQTPGQGLQFLFEYFSETQRNKGNFPGRFSGRQFSNSRSEMNVSTLELGDSALYLCASSLEKYAGANTGELFFGEGSRLTVL.

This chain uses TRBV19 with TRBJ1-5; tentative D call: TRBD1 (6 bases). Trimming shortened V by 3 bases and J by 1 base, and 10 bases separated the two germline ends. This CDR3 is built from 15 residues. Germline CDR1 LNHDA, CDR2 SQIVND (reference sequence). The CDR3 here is CASSMGAVSNQPQHF. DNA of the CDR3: TGTGCCAGTAGTATGGGGGCCGTGAGCAATCAGCCCCAGCATTTT.

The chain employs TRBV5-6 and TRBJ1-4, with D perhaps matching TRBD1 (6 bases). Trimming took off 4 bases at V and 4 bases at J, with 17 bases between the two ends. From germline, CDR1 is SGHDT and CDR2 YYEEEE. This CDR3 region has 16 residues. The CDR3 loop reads CASSPLQGLSNEKLFF. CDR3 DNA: TGTGCCAGCAGCCCCCTCCAGGGGCTTAGTAATGAAAAACTGTTTTTT.

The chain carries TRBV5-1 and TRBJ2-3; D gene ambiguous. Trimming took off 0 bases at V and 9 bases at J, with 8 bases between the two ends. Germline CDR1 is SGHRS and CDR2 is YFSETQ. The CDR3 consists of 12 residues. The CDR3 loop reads CASSLAGLTQYF. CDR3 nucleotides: TGCGCCAGCAGCTTGGCCGGGTTGACGCAGTATTTT.

CDR3 DNA sequence: TGTGCCAGCAGTGACCGGAGCAGGGGCGTCCCCTTAGATACGCAGTATTTT. Encoded protein: CASSDRSRGVPLDTQYF. The V call is TRBV6-1, the J call TRBJ2-3; weak D call: TRBD1 (6 bases). The V gene lost 3 bases and the J gene lost 5 bases, with 21 bases spanning the gap. Germline CDR1 reads MNHNS; CDR2 reads SASEGT. There are 17 residues in the CDR3.

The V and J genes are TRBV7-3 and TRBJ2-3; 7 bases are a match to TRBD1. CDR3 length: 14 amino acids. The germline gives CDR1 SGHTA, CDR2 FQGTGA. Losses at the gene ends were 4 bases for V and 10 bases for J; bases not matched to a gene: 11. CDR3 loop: CASSSSPQGLAQYF. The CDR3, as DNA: TGTGCCAGCAGCTCGAGCCCACAGGGGTTGGCGCAGTATTTT.